This T cell receptor beta chain is drawn from a study of T cells in Graves' hyperthyroidism and ophthalmopathy. Study outcomes and limitations: Blood also contained most expanded thyroid clonotypes above 0.001. A 13 V-J model separated ophthalmopathy from stable hyperthyroidism. Median prediction lead before ophthalmopathy onset was around 7 months with the model.

The TCR beta CDR3 regions underwent amplification using RNA transcripts as the source. TCR CDR3 regions were first amplified by RT-PCR with HTBI primers. TCRdb reprocessed the multiplex PCR reads with MiXCR, giving one entry per CDR3 protein. The sample yields approximately 640,000 distinct CDR3 sequences, just under 45% seen once. Uncontrolled infections, other autoimmune diseases, pregnancy or lactation led to exclusion of patients. Ten or more counts support this clonotype. The target antigen is unknown. The receptor's source is an adult man with Graves' disease, either hyperthyroidism or ophthalmopathy (not recorded which). The sequencing input was peripheral blood or thyroid tissue (not recorded which).

DNA of the CDR3: TGCAGTGCTAGAGGGGCTAGCGGGAGCTACGAGCAGTACTTC. Its translation is CSARGASGSYEQYF. The chain uses TRBV20-1 and TRBJ2-7, with 10 nucleotides matching TRBD2. The CDR3 has 14 amino acids. V lost 1 base and J lost 3; bases outside the gene matches: 3. Looked up from germline, CDR1 is DFQATT and CDR2 is SNEGSKA (reference sequence).